This record looks at one T cell receptor beta chain sequence and its context. The antigen is not known. Sequencing used immunoSEQ multiplex PCR; TCRdb keeps in-frame clones, though not all of them. The data show 100,000 to 150,000 clones, nearly 90% seen once. Trimming pared 6 bases from V and 2 bases from J, leaving 9 bases between. There are 13 residues in the CDR3. CDR1 and CDR2 from the germline V gene are LNHDA and SQIVND (reference sequence). The data belong to a study of T cell responses to AZD1222 COVID-19 vaccine. General observations from the study: At baseline, just 5 or 6 AZD1222 recipients tested seropositive. CD4 TCRs covered the whole spike, strongest at regions 160-218 and 743-854. Researchers took repertoire samples only after the peak T cell response had come. Spike-specific TCR repertoires showed rising breadth and depth after two AZD1222 doses.

The chain couples TRBV19 to TRBJ2-3, with D unresolved. The material sequenced was peripheral blood, taken on day 0 of AZD1222 vaccination. This receptor was obtained from an adult in good health. For the CDR3, the DNA is TGTGCCAGTAGCCCGACCCTCACAGATACGCAGTATTTT. It codes for CASSPTLTDTQYF.